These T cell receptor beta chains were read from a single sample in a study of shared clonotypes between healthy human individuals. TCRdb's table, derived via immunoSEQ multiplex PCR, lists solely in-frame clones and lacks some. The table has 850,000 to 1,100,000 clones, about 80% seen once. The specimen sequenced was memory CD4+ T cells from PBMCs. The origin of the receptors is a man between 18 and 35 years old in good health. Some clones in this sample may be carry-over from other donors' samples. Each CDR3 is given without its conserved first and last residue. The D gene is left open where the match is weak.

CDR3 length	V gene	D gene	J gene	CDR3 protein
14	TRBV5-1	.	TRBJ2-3	ASSSGTGLRTDTQY
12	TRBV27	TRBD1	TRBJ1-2	ASSSGQGVFGYT
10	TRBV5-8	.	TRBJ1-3	ASIQGTGTIY
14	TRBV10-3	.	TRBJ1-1	AISEWGGFTGTEAF
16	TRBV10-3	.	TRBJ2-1	AISVLGGVADPWNEQF
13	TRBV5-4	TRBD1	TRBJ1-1	ASSSKDRGGTEAF
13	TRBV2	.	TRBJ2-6	ASSLRGSGANVLT
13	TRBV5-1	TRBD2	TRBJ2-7	ASTYGLAGAYEQY
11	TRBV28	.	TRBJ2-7	AIARDGTYEQY
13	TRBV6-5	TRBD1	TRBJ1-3	ASSYQGQAGNTIY
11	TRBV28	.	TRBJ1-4	ASQRSYNEKLF
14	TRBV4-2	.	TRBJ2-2	ASSQAGARFAGELF
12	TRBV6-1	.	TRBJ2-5	ASSPARVGETQY
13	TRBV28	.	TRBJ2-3	ASSLYGVAADTQY
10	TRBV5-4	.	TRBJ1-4	ASGFLNEKLF
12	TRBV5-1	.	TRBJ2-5	ASSPQAGGETQY
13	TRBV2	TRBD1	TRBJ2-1	ASSEYGQGGAEQF
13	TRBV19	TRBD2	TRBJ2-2	ASRGLSGKTGELF
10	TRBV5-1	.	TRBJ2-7	ASSEQGGEQY
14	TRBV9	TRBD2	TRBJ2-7	ASTSLAGEGGYEQY
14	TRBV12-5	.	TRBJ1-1	ASGLATGGVYTEAF
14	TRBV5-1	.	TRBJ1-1	ASSLAVGRVNTEAF
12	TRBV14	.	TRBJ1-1	ASSQVGVGTEAF